The present T cell receptor beta chain was sequenced within a study of OX40 agonist ivuxolimab in advanced cancers. Using immunoSEQ multiplex PCR, the repertoire was profiled, and TCRdb retains in-frame clones only, with some absent. The sample comprises about 120,000 clones, just over 90% of which are singletons, and more than 0.15% rests with the top ten. CDR3 size: 14 residues. Germline CDR1 and CDR2: SGHAT and FQNNGV. V was clipped by 5 bases and J by 2 bases; unmatched bases: 4. The chain employs TRBV11-2 and TRBJ2-7; 9 nucleotides align to TRBD1. The material sequenced was CD4+ or CD8+ T cells sorted from blood, taken in a trial of the OX40 agonist ivuxolimab. The source is an adult with an advanced solid tumor such as melanoma, head and neck, liver or kidney cancer. The CDR3 loop is CASSQDRGTYEQYF. CDR3 DNA: TGTGCCAGCAGCCAGGACAGGGGAACCTACGAGCAGTACTTC. Looking up the rest from reference TRBV11-2 and TRBJ2-7 gives the full variable domain: EAGVAQSPRYKIIEKRQSVAFWCNPISGHATLYWYQQILGQGPKLLIQFQNNGVVDDSQLPKDRFSAERLKGVDSTLKIQPAKLEDSAVYLCASSQDRGTYEQYFGPGTRLTVT.